The 15 T cell receptor beta chains below come from one sample, sequenced in a study of spatial heterogeneity in lung cancer. The time point is: sample taken at primary tumor resection. Whole RNA, which was extracted from tumor, nontumor lung tissue or frozen PBMC, was sequenced without any cell sorting. TCRdb called the 5' RACE reads again in MiXCR, with one record for every CDR3 protein. The repertoire holds around 87,000 distinct CDR3 sequences, about an eighth seen once, with about two fifths in the top ten. The specimen comprised PBMCs, sampled at surgery. These receptors were taken from a male donor with early-stage non-small cell lung cancer.

The chain uses TRBV3-1 and TRBJ2-7; D is ambiguous. The CDR3 sequence is 12 residues long. CDR1 is LGHDT and CDR2 is YNNKEL in the germline V gene (reference sequence). V lost 1 base, J lost 6 bases, and 7 bases lay in between. CDR3 region: CASSQVPVEQYF. The CDR3 DNA follows: TGTGCCAGCAGCCAAGTTCCAGTCGAGCAGTACTTC.

There are a few counts of this clonotype. V usage is TRBV6-4 and J usage is TRBJ2-2, with 11 bases that match TRBD2. Germline CDR1 reads MRHNA; CDR2 reads SNTAGT. The CDR3 extends over 15 amino acids. With 7 bases clipped from V and 3 bases from J, the junction kept 4 bases outside the gene matches. Here the CDR3 reads CASTQTSGDTGELFF. DNA for the CDR3: TGTGCCAGCACCCAGACTAGCGGGGACACCGGGGAGCTGTTTTTT.

This sequence joins TRBV5-1 and TRBJ1-1, with D perhaps TRBD1 (6 bases). The CDR3 runs to 13 residues. The germline CDR1 and CDR2 sequences are SGHRS and YFSETQ. Trimming shortened V by 4 bases and J by 4 bases, and 11 bases separated the two germline ends. The CDR3 sequence is CASSPGVGTEAFF. CDR3 bases: TGCGCCAGCAGCCCAGGGGTCGGCACTGAAGCTTTCTTT.

The V gene is TRBV12-3 or TRBV12-4, the J gene TRBJ2-7, with TRBD2 matching over 10 bases. The V and J ends lost 6 bases and 2 bases, in that order; junction bases with no gene match: 7. This CDR3 is built from 15 residues. The CDR3 DNA reads TGTGCCAGCAGCCTGGCCCTAGCGGGAGCCTACGAGCAGTACTTC. Protein sequence: CASSLALAGAYEQYF.

A few counts support this clonotype. V usage is TRBV5-6 and J usage is TRBJ1-3, with a possible D match to TRBD1 (5 bases). CDR3 length: 16 residues. V gave up 4 bases and J gave up 0 bases, with 14 bases separating them. Germline CDR1 and CDR2: SGHDT and YYEEEE. The CDR3 DNA is TGTGCCAGCAGCGTTGGGGGACGGAGCTCTGGAAACACCATATATTTT. It specifies CASSVGGRSSGNTIYF.

Concerning this clonotype itself: At one of its ends the junction is not consistent with the germline gene, which may arise from a read error. V is TRBV2 and J is TRBJ1-6; possible D gene TRBD1, 6 bases. The CDR3 has 15 amino acids. Looked up from germline, CDR1 is SNHLY and CDR2 is FYNNEI. The CDR3 nucleotides read TGTGCCAGCAGTGAAGGGCAGGGGTCGGGATCACCCCTCCTCTTT. This gives the protein CASSEGQGSGSPLLF.

A few counts support this clonotype. V usage is TRBV20-1 and J usage is TRBJ2-3; a possible D gene is TRBD1 (6 bases). Germline CDR1 reads DFQATT; CDR2 reads SNEGSKA (reference sequence). The CDR3 covers 13 residues. V was pared by 2 bases and J by 5 bases, with 11 bases between. Here the CDR3 DNA reads TGCAGTGCTAGACCCTTAGGGGGAGATACGCAGTATTTT. Its translation is CSARPLGGDTQYF.

This clonotype was observed a handful of times. V is TRBV11-1 and J is TRBJ1-4, with 7 nucleotides matching TRBD1. Losses at the gene ends were 4 bases for V and 5 bases for J; bases not matched to a gene: 4. The CDR3 length is 14 residues. In germline, CDR1 is SGHAT, CDR2 FQDESV (reference sequence). CDR3 in amino acids: CASSSGDSNEKLFF. The CDR3 DNA follows: TGTGCCAGCAGCTCCGGGGACAGCAATGAAAAACTGTTTTTT.

Only a few counts were recorded for this clonotype. This rearrangement joins TRBV6-5 to TRBJ2-3, with D possibly being TRBD1 or TRBD2 (5 bases each). CDR1 is MNHEY, CDR2 SVGAGI, per germline. The CDR3 spans 12 residues. V gave up 4 bases and J gave up 4 bases, with 6 bases separating them. As DNA, the CDR3 is TGTGCCAGCAGTTGGGGGTCAGATACGCAGTATTTT. Its translation is CASSWGSDTQYF.

This clonotype was seen a few times. The chain combines TRBV7-2 with TRBJ2-3, with D maybe TRBD2 (5 bases). The length of the CDR3 is 15 residues. V was pared by 3 bases and J by 1 base, with 11 bases between. Germline CDR1 SGHTA, CDR2 FQGNSA. CDR3 DNA sequence: TGTGCCAGCAGCTTGGGGAGAAAGGGCACAGATACGCAGTATTTT. Encoded protein: CASSLGRKGTDTQYF.

This clonotype was counted only a few times. The chain couples TRBV29-1 to TRBJ2-7, with 12 bases identical to TRBD2. This CDR3 comprises 15 residues. V shed 6 bases, J shed 2 bases, and the junction held 8 bases outside the gene matches. Germline-derived CDR1 and CDR2 are SQVTM and ANQGSEA. CDR3 bases: TGCAGCGTAGCGACCGGGACTAGCGGGCCCTACGAGCAGTACTTC. This gives the protein CSVATGTSGPYEQYF.

This clonotype was seen many times. The genes are TRBV2 and TRBJ1-4, with 7 bases fitting TRBD1. The V gene end was trimmed by 7 bases and the J gene end by 5 bases; junction bases not matched to a gene: 4. The germline gives CDR1 SNHLY, CDR2 FYNNEI. The CDR3 is 13 amino acids. The CDR3 DNA sequence: TGTGCCAGCAATCCCAGGGGGAATGAAAAACTGTTTTTT. It translates to CASNPRGNEKLFF.

The rearrangement joins TRBV6-2 or TRBV6-3 to TRBJ2-6, with TRBD2 matching over 7 bases. The ends lost 6 bases at V and 2 bases at J; junction bases unmatched: 19. The CDR3 has 20 residues. Germline V CDR1 and CDR2: MNHEY, SVGEGT. CDR3 protein: CASSHNRMGRAMPGANVLTF. DNA for the CDR3: TGTGCCAGCAGCCACAATCGAATGGGGAGGGCCATGCCTGGGGCCAACGTCCTGACTTTC.

This clonotype has a count of ten or more. J is TRBJ1-2 and V is TRBV10-1; unclear D gene. This CDR3 region has 13 residues. Trimming took off 3 bases at V and 8 bases at J, with 13 bases between the two ends. Germline values: CDR1 WNHNN, CDR2 SYGVQD (reference sequence). The CDR3 nucleotides are TGCGCCAGCAGTGAAGACCGCGAGCAAGGCTACACCTTC. Protein: CASSEDREQGYTF.

This clonotype was counted many times. Compared with germline, one end of the junction differs, possibly owing to a read error. The chain employs TRBV5-1 and TRBJ2-7; 12 nucleotides agree with TRBD2. The germline V gene has CDR1 SGHRS and CDR2 YFSETQ. The CDR3 loop spans 14 amino acids. CDR3 sequence: CASSPGTSGYEQYF. The CDR3 DNA follows: TGTGCCAGCAGCCCCGGGACTAGCGGGTACGAGCAGTACTTC.